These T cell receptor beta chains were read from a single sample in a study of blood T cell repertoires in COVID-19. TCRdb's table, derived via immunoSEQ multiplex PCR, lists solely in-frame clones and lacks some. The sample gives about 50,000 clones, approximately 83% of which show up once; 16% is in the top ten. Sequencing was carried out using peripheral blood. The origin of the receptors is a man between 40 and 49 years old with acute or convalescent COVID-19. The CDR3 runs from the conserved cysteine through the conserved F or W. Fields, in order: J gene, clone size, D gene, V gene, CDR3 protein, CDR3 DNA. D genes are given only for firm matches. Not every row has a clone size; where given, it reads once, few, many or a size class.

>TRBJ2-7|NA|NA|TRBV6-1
CASSEWYLALHLLGSYEQYF
TGTGCCAGCAGTGAATGGTATCTAGCGCTCCACCTCCTGGGCTCCTACGAGCAGTACTTC
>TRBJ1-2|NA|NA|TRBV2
CASSEIGGRGYTF
TGTGCCAGCAGTGAAATCGGGGGACGTGGCTACACCTTC
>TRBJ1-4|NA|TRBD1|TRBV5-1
CASSLRQGIGEKLFF
TGCGCCAGCAGCTTACGACAGGGGATCGGAGAAAAACTGTTTTTT
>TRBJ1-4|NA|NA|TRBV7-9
CASSLALWPGSATNEKLFF
TGTGCCAGCAGCTTAGCGCTATGGCCAGGAAGTGCAACTAATGAAAAACTGTTTTTT
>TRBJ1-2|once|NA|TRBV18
CASSPGAQASYGYTF
TGTGCCAGCTCACCCGGAGCACAGGCGTCGTATGGCTACACCTTC
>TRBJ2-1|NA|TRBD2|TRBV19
CASSISSGGAYEQFF
TGTGCCAGTAGTATTTCAAGCGGGGGGGCGTATGAGCAGTTCTTC
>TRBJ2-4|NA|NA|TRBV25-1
CASSRPGTENIQYF
TGTGCCAGCAGTAGGCCCGGGACTGAGAACATTCAGTACTTC
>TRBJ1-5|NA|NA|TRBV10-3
CAISESRQPQHF
TGTGCCATCAGTGAGTCCCGTCAGCCCCAGCATTTT
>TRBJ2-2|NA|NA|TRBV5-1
CASSPGTFGYTGELFF
TGCGCCAGCAGCCCTGGGACTTTCGGGTACACCGGGGAGCTGTTTTTT
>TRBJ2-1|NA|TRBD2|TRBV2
CASSASGRGEQFF
TGTGCCAGCAGTGCTAGCGGGAGAGGTGAGCAGTTCTTC
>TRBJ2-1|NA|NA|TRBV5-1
CASTLGGPYNEQFF
TGCGCCAGCACCCTGGGAGGTCCCTACAATGAGCAGTTCTTC
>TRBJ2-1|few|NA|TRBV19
CASISRVLGEQFF
TGTGCCAGTATCAGTCGGGTCCTCGGGGAGCAGTTCTTC
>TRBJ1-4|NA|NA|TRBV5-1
CASSLANRDLNEKLFF
TGCGCCAGCAGCTTGGCCAACAGGGACCTTAATGAAAAACTGTTTTTT
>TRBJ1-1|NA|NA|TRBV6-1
CASSEVGRGNTEAFF
TGTGCCAGCAGTGAAGTCGGTCGGGGGAACACTGAAGCTTTCTTT
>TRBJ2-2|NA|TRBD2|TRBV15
CATRVGGDTGELFF
TGTGCCACCAGGGTCGGGGGGGACACCGGGGAGCTGTTTTTT
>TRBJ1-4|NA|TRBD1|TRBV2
CASSEIQGAWEKLFF
TGTGCCAGCAGTGAGATACAGGGGGCTTGGGAAAAACTGTTTTTT
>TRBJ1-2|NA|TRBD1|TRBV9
CASSPDRETSGYTF
TGTGCCAGCAGCCCCGACAGGGAAACGAGTGGCTACACCTTC
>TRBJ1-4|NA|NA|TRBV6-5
CASRETERAEKLFF
TGTGCCAGCAGGGAGACAGAACGGGCTGAAAAACTGTTTTTT
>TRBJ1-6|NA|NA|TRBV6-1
CASSEAWTANSPLHF
TGTGCCAGCAGTGAAGCTTGGACAGCTAATTCACCCCTCCACTTT
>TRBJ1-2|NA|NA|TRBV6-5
CASSYSSVYGYTF
TGTGCCAGCAGTTACTCTTCCGTCTATGGCTACACCTTC
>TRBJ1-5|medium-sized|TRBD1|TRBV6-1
CASSEVNRGPRNQPQHF
TGTGCCAGCAGTGAAGTTAACAGGGGGCCGCGCAATCAGCCCCAGCATTTT
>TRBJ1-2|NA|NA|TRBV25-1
CASSDQNGYGYTF
TGTGCCAGCAGTGACCAGAATGGCTATGGCTACACCTTC
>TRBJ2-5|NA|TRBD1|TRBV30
CAWSVFGTGRETQYF
TGTGCCTGGAGTGTTTTTGGGACAGGGAGGGAGACCCAGTACTTC
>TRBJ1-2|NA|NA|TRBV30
CAWVRGLDTRGYTF
TGTGCCTGGGTGCGGGGGCTCGACACAAGGGGCTACACCTTC
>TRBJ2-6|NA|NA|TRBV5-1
CASSLGAPGANVLTF
TGCGCCAGCAGCTTGGGGGCTCCTGGGGCCAACGTCCTGACTTTC
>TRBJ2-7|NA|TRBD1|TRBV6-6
CASSRGQAYEQYF
TGTGCCAGCAGCCGCGGACAGGCCTACGAGCAGTACTTC
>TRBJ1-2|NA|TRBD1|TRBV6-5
CASSRQGFNYGYTF
TGTGCCAGCAGTCGACAGGGTTTCAACTATGGCTACACCTTC
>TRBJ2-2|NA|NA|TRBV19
CASSTTGILNTGELFF
TGTGCCAGTAGTACCACAGGGATTTTGAACACCGGGGAGCTGTTTTTT
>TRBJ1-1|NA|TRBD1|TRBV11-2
CASSPGQGTEAFF
TGTGCCAGCAGCCCTGGACAGGGCACTGAAGCTTTCTTT
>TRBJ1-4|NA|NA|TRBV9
CASSVSIANEKLFF
TGTGCCAGCAGCGTTTCGATAGCTAATGAAAAACTGTTTTTT
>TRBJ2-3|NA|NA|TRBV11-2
CASSLDKPWARDTQYF
TGTGCCAGCAGCCTAGATAAACCATGGGCACGGGATACGCAGTATTTT
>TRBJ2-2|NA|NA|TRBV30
CAWSVDGWRGQGELFF
TGTGCCTGGAGTGTTGATGGGTGGAGGGGGCAAGGGGAGCTGTTTTTT
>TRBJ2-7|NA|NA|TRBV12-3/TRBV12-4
CASSLMGAQYF
TGTGCCAGCAGTTTAATGGGGGCGCAGTACTTC
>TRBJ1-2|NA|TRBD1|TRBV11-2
CASSSLRGRNYGYTF
TGTGCCAGCAGCTCCCTAAGGGGGCGCAACTATGGCTACACCTTC
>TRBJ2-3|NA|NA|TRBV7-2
CASSLGGFTDTQYF
TGTGCCAGCAGCTTGGGAGGCTTCACAGATACGCAGTATTTT
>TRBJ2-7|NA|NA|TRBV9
CASSVDRTTYEQYF
TGTGCCAGCAGCGTAGATCGGACTACCTACGAGCAGTACTTC
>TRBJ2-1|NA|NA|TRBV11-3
CASSHQYGNEQFF
TGTGCCAGCAGCCACCAGTACGGGAATGAGCAGTTCTTC
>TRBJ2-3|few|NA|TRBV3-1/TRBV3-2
CASSPVTDTQYF
TGTGCCAGCAGCCCCGTTACAGATACGCAGTATTTT
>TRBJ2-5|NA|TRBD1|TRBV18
CASSLQGETQYF
TGTGCCAGCTCACTACAGGGGGAGACCCAGTACTTC
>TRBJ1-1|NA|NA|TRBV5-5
CASSSRVQVEAFF
TGTGCCAGCAGCAGTAGAGTCCAAGTCGAAGCTTTCTTT
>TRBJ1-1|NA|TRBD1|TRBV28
CASSSAGGHTEAFF
TGTGCCAGCAGCTCGGCAGGGGGCCACACTGAAGCTTTCTTT
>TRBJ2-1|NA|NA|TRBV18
CASSSQGDNEQFF
TGTGCCAGCTCTTCTCAAGGAGACAATGAGCAGTTCTTC
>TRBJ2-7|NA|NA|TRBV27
CASSLKTGLSYEQYF
TGTGCCAGCAGTTTGAAAACAGGGCTCTCCTACGAGCAGTACTTC
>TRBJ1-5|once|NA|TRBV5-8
CASSPLRGGNQPQHF
TGTGCCAGCAGTCCCTTGCGGGGGGGCAATCAGCCCCAGCATTTT
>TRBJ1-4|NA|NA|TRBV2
CASSEGLGREKLFF
TGTGCCAGCAGTGAAGGACTGGGGAGAGAAAAACTGTTTTTT
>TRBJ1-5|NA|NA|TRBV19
CASSMQVHSNQPQHF
TGTGCCAGTAGTATGCAGGTCCATAGCAATCAGCCCCAGCATTTT
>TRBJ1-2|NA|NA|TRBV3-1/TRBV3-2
CASSQGQNYGYTF
TGTGCCAGCAGCCAAGGACAGAACTATGGCTACACCTTC
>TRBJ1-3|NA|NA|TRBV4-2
CASSQQAQTAGNTIYF
TGTGCCAGCAGCCAGCAGGCTCAGACGGCTGGAAACACCATATATTTT
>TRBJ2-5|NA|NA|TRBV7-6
CASSLNTRGETQYF
TGTGCCAGCAGCTTGAACACCCGAGGAGAGACCCAGTACTTC
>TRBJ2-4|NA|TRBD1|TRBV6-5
CASSPEGAGKNIQYF
TGTGCCAGCAGCCCCGAGGGGGCAGGGAAAAACATTCAGTACTTC
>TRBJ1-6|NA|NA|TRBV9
CASNPGSNSPLHF
TGTGCCAGCAATCCAGGTTCCAATTCACCCCTCCACTTT
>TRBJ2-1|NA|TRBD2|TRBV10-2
CASSVAGVGNEQFF
TGCGCCAGCAGTGTAGCGGGAGTAGGGAATGAGCAGTTCTTC
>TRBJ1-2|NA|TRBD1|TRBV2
CASSETGVPNYGYTF
TGTGCCAGCAGCGAGACAGGGGTCCCTAACTATGGCTACACCTTC
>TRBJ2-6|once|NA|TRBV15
CATSGRRSGANVLTF
TGTGCCACCAGCGGGAGAAGGTCTGGGGCCAACGTCCTGACTTTC
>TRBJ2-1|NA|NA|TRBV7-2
CASSQMAGSNEQFF
TGTGCCAGCAGCCAGATGGCGGGCAGCAATGAGCAGTTCTTC
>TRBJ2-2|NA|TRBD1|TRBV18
CASSPGQATGELFF
TGTGCCAGCTCACCGGGACAGGCGACCGGGGAGCTGTTTTTT
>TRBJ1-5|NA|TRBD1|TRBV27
CASSLSHRGPGQPQHF
TGTGCCAGCAGTTTATCCCACAGGGGGCCGGGTCAGCCCCAGCATTTT
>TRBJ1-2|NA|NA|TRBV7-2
CASSLAPNYGYTF
TGTGCCAGCAGCTTAGCCCCGAACTATGGCTACACCTTC
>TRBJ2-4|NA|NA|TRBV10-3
CAISGGGLQNIQYF
TGTGCCATCAGTGGGGGGGGGCTCCAAAACATTCAGTACTTC
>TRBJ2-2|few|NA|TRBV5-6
CASSLAGANTGELFF
TGTGCCAGCAGCTTGGCGGGGGCGAACACCGGGGAGCTGTTTTTT